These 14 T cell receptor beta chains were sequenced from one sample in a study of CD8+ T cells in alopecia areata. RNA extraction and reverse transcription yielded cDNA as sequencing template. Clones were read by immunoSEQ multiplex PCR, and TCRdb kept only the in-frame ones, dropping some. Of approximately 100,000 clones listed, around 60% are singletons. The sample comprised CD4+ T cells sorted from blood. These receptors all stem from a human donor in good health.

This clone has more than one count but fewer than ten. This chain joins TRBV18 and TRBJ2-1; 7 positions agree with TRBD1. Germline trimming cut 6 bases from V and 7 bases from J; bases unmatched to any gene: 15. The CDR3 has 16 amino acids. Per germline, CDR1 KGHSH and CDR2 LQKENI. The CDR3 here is CASSGMPGQPLNEQFF. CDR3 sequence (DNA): TGTGCCAGCTCTGGTATGCCGGGACAGCCTTTAAATGAGCAGTTCTTC.

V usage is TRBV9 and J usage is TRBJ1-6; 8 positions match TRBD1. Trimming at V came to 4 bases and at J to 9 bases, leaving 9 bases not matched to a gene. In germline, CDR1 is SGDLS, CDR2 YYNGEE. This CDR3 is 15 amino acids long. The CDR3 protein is CASSLSGQGSSPLHF. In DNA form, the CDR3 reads TGTGCCAGCAGCTTAAGCGGACAGGGCTCTTCACCCCTCCACTTT.

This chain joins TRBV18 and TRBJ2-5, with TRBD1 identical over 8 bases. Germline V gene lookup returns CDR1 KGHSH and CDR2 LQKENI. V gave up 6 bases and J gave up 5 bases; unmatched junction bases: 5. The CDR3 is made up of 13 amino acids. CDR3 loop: CASSGQGTETQYF. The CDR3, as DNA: TGTGCCAGCTCCGGACAGGGAACGGAGACCCAGTACTTC.

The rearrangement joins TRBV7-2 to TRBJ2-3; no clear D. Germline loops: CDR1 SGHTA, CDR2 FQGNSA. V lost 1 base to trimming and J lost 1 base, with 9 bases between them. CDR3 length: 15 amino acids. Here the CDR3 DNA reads TGTGCCAGCAGCTTAGTGCCAGCTCGCACAGATACGCAGTATTTT. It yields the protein CASSLVPARTDTQYF.

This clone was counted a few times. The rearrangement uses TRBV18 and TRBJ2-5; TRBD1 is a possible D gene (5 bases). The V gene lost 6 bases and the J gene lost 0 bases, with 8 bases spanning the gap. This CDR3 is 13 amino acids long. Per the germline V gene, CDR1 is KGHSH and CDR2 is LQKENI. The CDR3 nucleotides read TGTGCCAGCTCTCGGACATACCAAGAGACCCAGTACTTC. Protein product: CASSRTYQETQYF. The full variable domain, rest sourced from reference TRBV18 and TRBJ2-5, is NAGVMQNPRHLVRRRGQEARLRCSPMKGHSHVYWYRQLPEEGLKFMVYLQKENIIDESGMPKERFSAEFPKEGPSILRIQQVVRGDSAAYFCASSRTYQETQYFGPGTRLLVL.

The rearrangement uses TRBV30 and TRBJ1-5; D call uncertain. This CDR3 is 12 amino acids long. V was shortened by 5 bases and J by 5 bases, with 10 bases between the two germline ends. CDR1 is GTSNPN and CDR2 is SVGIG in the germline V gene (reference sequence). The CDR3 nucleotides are TGTGCCTGGGGGCTCCCGGATCAGCCCCAGCATTTT. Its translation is CAWGLPDQPQHF.

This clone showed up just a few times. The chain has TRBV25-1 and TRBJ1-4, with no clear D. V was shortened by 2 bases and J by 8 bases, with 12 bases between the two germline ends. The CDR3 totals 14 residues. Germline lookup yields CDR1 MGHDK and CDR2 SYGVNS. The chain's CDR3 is CASSERAPGEKLFF. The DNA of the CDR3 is TGTGCCAGCAGTGAAAGGGCGCCGGGAGAAAAACTGTTTTTT.

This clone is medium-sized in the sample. The CDR3 loop reads CASSPGQGFGEAFF. The CDR3 DNA follows: TGTGCCAGCAGCCCGGGACAGGGGTTTGGTGAAGCTTTCTTT. The chain is built from TRBV7-2 and TRBJ1-1; TRBD1 matches at 10 bases. Trimming took 5 bases from V and 7 from J; bases not matched to a gene: 7. There are 14 residues in the CDR3. CDR1 is SGHTA and CDR2 is FQGNSA in the germline V gene. The variable domain in full, completed from reference TRBV7-2 and TRBJ1-1, reads GAGVSQSPSNKVTEKGKDVELRCDPISGHTALYWYRQSLGQGLEFLIYFQGNSAPDKSGLPSDRFSAERTGGSVSTLTIQRTQQEDSAVYLCASSPGQGFGEAFFGQGTRLTVV.

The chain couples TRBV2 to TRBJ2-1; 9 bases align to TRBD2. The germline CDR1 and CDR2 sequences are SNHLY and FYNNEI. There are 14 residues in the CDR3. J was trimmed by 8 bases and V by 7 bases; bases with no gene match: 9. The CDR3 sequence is CASIRDVAGDEQFF. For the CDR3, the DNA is TGTGCCAGCATCCGGGACGTAGCGGGGGATGAGCAGTTCTTC.

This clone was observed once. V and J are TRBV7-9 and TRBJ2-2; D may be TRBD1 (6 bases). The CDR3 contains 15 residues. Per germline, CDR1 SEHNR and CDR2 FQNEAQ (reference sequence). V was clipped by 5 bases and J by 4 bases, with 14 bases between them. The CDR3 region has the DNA TGTGCCAGCAGCACGGATAGGGGGATCACCGGGGAGCTGTTTTTT. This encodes CASSTDRGITGELFF.

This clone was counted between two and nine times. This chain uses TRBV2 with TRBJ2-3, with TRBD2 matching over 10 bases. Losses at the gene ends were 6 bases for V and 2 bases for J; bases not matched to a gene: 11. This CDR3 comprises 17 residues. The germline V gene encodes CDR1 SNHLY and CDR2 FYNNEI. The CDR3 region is CASRELLAGTDTDTQYF. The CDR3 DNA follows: TGTGCCAGCAGGGAGCTACTAGCGGGGACCGACACAGATACGCAGTATTTT.

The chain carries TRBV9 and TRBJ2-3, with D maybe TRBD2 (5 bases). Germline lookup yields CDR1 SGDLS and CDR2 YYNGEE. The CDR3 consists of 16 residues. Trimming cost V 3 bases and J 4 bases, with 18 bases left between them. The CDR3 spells CASSALGSSGADTQYF. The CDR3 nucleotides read TGTGCCAGCAGCGCCCTGGGGAGCAGCGGCGCAGATACGCAGTATTTT.

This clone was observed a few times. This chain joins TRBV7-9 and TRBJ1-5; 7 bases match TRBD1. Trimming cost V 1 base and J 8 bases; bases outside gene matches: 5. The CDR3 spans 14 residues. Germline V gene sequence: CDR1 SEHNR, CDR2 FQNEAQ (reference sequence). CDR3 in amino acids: CASSLGQGPEPQHF. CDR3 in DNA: TGTGCCAGCAGCTTAGGACAGGGTCCCGAGCCCCAGCATTTT.

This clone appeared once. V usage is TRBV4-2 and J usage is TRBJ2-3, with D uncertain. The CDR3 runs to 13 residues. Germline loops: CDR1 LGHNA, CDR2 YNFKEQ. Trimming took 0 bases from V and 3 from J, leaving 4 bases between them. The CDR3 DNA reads TGTGCCAGCAGCCAAGACTGGACAGATACGCAGTATTTT. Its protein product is CASSQDWTDTQYF.